The present TCR beta chain was sequenced within a study of cytomegalovirus exposure and HLA in healthy donors. The study, taken as a whole, reports: Previous analysis showed most TCR beta V segments were productive about 87% or about 30% of the time.

PCR was performed using 60 Vbeta and 13 Jbeta primers. Assay used: immunoSEQ multiplex PCR; TCRdb lists only in-frame clones, some missing. The sample lists about 160,000 clones; almost 80% were seen once. Worth noting for this clone: Antigen unknown.

The CDR3 sequence is 13 residues long. Germline CDR1 is MNHEY and CDR2 is SMNVEV (reference sequence). J was trimmed by 4 bases and V by 6 bases; bases with no gene match: 5. This clonotype originated in a man younger than 35 in good health and CMV-seropositive. V gene TRBV27 combines with J gene TRBJ1-1; TRBD1 aligns across 7 bases. The sequenced sample was PBMCs. CDR3 nucleotide sequence: TGTGCCAGCAGCAAGGGACAGATCACTGAAGCTTTCTTT. Its translation: CASSKGQITEAFF.